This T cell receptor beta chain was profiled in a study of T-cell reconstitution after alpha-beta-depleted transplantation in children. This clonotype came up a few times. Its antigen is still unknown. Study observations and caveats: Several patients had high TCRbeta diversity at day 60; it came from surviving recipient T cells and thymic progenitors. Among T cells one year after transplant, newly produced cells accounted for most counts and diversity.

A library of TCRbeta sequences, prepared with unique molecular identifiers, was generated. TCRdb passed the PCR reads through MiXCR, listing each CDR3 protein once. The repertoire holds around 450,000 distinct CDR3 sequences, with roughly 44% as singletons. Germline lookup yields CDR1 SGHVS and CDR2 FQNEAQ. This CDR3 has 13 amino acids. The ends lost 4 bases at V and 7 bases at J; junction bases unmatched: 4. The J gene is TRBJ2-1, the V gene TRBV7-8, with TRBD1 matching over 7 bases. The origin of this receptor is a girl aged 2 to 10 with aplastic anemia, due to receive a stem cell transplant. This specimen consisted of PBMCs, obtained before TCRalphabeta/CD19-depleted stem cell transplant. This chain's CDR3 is CASSSDRANEQFF. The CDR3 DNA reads TGTGCCAGCAGCTCCGACAGGGCAAATGAGCAGTTCTTC.